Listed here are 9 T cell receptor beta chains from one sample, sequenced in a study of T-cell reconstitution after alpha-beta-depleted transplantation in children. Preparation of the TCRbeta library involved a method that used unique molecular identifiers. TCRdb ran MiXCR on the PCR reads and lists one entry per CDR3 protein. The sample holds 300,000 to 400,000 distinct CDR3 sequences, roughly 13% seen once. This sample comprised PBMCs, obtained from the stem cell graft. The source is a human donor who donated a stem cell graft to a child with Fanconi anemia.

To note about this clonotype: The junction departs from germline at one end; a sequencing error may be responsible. This CDR3 is CDSKVGLAGGNEQFF. CDR3 coding DNA: TGCGACAGCAAGGTCGGCCTAGCGGGGGGGAATGAGCAGTTCTTC. The genes are TRBV5-1 and TRBJ2-1; TRBD2 aligns across 12 bases. Germline CDR1 SGHRS, CDR2 YFSETQ. The CDR3 extends over 15 amino acids.

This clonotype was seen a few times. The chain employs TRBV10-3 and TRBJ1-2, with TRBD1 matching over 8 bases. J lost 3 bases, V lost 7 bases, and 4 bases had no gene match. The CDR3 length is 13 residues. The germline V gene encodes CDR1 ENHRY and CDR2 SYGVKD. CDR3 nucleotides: TGTGCCATCACGGCAGGGGGCGACTATGGCTACACCTTC. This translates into CAITAGGDYGYTF.

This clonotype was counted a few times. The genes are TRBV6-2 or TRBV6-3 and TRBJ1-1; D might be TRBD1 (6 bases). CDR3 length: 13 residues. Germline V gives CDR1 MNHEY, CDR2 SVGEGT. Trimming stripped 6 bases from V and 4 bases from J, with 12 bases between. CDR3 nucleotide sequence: TGTGCCAGCAGCTGGGCGGACAGCACTGAAGCTTTCTTT. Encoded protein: CASSWADSTEAFF.

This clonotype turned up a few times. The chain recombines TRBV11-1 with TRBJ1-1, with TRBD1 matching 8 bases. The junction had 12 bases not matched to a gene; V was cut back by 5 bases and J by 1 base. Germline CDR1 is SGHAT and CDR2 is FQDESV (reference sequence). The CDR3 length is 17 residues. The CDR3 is CASSTGQGMGGNTEAFF. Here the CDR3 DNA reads TGTGCCAGCAGCACCGGACAGGGTATGGGGGGGAACACTGAAGCTTTCTTT.

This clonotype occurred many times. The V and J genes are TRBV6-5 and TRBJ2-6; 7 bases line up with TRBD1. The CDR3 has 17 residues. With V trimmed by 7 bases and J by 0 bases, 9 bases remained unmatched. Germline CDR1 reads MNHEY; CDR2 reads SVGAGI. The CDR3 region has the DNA TGTGCCAGCAATTCCGGGACAGCTTACTCTGGGGCCAACGTCCTGACTTTC. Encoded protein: CASNSGTAYSGANVLTF.

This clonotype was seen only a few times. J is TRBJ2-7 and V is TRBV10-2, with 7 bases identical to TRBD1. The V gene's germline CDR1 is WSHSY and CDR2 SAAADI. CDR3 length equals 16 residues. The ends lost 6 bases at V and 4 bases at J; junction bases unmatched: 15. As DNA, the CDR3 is TGCGCCAGCAGCGAACAGGGGTCTGCCGCGCCGTACGAGCAGTACGTC. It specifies CASSEQGSAAPYEQYV.

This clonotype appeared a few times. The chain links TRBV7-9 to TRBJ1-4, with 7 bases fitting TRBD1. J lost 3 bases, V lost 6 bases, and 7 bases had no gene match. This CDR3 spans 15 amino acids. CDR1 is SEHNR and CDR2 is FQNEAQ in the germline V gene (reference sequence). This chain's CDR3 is CASRATGDPNEKLFF. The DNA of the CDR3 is TGTGCCAGCAGGGCTACAGGGGACCCTAATGAAAAACTGTTTTTT.

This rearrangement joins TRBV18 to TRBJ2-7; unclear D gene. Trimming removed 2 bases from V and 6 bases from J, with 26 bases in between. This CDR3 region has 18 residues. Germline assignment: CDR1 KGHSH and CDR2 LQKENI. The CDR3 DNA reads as TGTGCCAGCTCACCATCGATAGGGCTGGGCAGGTCTAATAGCGAGCAGTACTTC. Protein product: CASSPSIGLGRSNSEQYF.

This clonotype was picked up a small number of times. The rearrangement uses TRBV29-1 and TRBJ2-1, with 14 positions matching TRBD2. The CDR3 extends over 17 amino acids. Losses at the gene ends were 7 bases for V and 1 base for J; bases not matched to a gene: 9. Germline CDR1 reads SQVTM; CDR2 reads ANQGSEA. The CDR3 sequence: CSGSGTSGGLSYNEQFF. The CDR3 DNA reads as TGCAGCGGAAGTGGGACTAGCGGGGGACTATCCTACAATGAGCAGTTCTTC.